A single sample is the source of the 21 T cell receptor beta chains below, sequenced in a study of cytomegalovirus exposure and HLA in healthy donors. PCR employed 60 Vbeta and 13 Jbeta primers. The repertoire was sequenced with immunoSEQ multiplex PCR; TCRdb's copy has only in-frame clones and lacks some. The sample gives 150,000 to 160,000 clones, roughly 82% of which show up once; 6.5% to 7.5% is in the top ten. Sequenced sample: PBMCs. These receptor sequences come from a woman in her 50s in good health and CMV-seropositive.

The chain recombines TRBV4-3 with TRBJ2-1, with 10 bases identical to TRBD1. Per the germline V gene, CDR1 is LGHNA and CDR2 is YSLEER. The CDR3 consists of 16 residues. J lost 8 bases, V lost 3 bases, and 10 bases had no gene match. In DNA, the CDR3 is TGCGCCAGCAGCCAGGGGAGACAGGGGGCAGGCGATGAGCAGTTCTTC. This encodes CASSQGRQGAGDEQFF.

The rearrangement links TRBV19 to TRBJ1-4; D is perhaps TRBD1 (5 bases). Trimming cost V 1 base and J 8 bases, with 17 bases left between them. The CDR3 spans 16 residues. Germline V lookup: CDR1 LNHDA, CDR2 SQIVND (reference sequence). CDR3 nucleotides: TGTGCCAGTAGTATAGGGGTGACAGTTGCTAGGGAAAAACTGTTTTTT. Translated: CASSIGVTVAREKLFF.

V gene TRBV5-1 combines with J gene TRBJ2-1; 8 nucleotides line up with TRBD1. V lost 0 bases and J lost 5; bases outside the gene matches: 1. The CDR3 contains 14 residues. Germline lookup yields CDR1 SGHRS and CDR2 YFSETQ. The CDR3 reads CASSLGDRHNEQFF. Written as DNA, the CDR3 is TGCGCCAGCAGCTTGGGGGACAGGCACAATGAGCAGTTCTTC.

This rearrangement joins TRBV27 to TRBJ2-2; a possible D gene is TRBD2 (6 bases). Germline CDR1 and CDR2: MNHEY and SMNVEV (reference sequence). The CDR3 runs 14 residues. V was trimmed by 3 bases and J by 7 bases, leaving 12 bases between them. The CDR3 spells CASSFRGGIGELFF. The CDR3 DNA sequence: TGTGCCAGCAGTTTTCGAGGCGGGATCGGGGAGCTGTTTTTT.

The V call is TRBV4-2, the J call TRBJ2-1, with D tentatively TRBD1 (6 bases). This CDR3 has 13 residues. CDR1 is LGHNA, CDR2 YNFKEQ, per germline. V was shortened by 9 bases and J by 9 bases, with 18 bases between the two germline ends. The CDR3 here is CASLGGGPGEQFF. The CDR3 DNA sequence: TGTGCCAGTCTAGGTGGGGGCCCGGGTGAGCAGTTCTTC.

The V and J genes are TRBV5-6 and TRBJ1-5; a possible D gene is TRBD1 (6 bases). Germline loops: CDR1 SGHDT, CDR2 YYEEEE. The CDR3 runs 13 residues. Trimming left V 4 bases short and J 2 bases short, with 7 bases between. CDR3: CASSRTGNQPQHF. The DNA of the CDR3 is TGTGCCAGCAGCAGGACAGGCAATCAGCCCCAGCATTTT.

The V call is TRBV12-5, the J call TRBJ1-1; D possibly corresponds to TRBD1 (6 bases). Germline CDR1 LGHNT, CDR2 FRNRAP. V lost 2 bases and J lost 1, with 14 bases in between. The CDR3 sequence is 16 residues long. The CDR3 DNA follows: TGTGCTAGTGGTTTGCAAACACCGGGACAGAACACTGAAGCTTTCTTT. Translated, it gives CASGLQTPGQNTEAFF.

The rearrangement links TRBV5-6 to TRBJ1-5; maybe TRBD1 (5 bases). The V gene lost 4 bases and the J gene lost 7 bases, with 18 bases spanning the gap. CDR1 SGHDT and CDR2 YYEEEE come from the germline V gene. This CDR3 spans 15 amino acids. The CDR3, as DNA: TGTGCCAGCAGCCTATCCAGCTCTTGGGGCCAGCCCCAGCATTTT. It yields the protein CASSLSSSWGQPQHF.

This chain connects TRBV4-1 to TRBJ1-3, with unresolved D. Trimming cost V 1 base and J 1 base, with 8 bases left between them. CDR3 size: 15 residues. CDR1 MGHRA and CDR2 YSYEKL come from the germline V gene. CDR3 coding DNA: TGCGCCAGCAGCCAAGCCCAAACATCTGGAAACACCATATATTTT. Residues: CASSQAQTSGNTIYF.

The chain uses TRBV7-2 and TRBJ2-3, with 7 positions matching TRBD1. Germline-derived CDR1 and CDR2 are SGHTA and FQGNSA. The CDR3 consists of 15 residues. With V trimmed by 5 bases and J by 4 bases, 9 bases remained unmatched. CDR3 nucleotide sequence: TGTGCCAGCAGCCTCCGACAGGGTAGGCCAGATACGCAGTATTTT. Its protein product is CASSLRQGRPDTQYF. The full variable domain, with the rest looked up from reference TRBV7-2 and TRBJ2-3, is GAGVSQSPSNKVTEKGKDVELRCDPISGHTALYWYRQSLGQGLEFLIYFQGNSAPDKSGLPSDRFSAERTGGSVSTLTIQRTQQEDSAVYLCASSLRQGRPDTQYFGPGTRLTVL.

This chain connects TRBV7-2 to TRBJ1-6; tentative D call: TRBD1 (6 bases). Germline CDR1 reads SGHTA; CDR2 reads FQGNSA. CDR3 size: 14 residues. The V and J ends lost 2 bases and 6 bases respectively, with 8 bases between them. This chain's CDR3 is CASSLLGGNSPLHF. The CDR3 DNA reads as TGTGCCAGCAGCTTATTAGGGGGTAATTCACCCCTCCACTTT.

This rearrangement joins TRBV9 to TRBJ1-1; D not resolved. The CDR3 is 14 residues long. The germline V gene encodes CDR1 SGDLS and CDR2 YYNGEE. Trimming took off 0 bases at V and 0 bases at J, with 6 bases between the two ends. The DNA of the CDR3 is TGTGCCAGCAGCGTAGGAGTAATGAACACTGAAGCTTTCTTT. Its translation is CASSVGVMNTEAFF.

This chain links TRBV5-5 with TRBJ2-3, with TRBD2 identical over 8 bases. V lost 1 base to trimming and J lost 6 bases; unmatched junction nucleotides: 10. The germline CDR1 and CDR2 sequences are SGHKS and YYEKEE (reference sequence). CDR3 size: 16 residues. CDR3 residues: CASSLWAGGVADTQYF. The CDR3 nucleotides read TGTGCCAGCAGCTTGTGGGCCGGGGGGGTAGCTGATACGCAGTATTTT.

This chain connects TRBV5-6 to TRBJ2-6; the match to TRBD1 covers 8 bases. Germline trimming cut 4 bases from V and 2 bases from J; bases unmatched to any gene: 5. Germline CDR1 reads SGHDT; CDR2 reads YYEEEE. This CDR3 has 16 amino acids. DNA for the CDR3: TGTGCCAGCAGCGGGGACAGGCTCACTGGGGCCAACGTCCTGACTTTC. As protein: CASSGDRLTGANVLTF.

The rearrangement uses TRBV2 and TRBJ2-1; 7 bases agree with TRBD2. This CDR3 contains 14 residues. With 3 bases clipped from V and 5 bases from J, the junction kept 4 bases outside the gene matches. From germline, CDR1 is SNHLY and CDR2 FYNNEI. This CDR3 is CASSDLAANNEQFF. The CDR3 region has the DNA TGTGCCAGCAGTGACCTAGCGGCTAACAATGAGCAGTTCTTC.

The CDR3, as DNA: TGTGCCAGCACTAGCGGGGGGGGCACAGATACGCAGTATTTT. It specifies CASTSGGGTDTQYF. V is TRBV11-2 and J is TRBJ2-3; 12 bases fit TRBD2. Germline trimming cut 7 bases from V and 1 base from J; bases unmatched to any gene: 0. The CDR3 is 14 residues long. Germline-derived CDR1 and CDR2 are SGHAT and FQNNGV.

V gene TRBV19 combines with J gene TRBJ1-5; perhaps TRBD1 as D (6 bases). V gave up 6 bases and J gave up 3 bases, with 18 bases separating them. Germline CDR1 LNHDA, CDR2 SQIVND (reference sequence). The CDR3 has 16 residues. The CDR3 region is CASSPNRDPPNQPQHF. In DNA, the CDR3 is TGTGCCAGTAGCCCAAACAGGGACCCTCCCAATCAGCCCCAGCATTTT.

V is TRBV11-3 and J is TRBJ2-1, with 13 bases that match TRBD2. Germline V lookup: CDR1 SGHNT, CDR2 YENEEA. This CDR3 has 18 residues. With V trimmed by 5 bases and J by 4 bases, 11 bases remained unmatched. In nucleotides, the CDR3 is TGTGCCAGCAGCCCCGGGACTAGCGGGACCCTGGGATACAATGAGCAGTTCTTC. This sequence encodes CASSPGTSGTLGYNEQFF.

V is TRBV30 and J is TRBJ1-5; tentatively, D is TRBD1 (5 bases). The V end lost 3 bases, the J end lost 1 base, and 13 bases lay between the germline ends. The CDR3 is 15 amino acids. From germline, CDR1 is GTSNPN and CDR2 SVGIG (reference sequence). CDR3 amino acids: CAWSPGRGSNQPQHF. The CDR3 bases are TGTGCCTGGAGCCCGGGGCGGGGGAGCAATCAGCCCCAGCATTTT.

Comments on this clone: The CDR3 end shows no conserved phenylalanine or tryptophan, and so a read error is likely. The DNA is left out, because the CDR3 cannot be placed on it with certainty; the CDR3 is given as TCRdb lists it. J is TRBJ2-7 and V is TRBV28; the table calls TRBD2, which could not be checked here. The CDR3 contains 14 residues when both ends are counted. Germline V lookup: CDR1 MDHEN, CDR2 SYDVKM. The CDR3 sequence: CASSSGLAGGSSLI.

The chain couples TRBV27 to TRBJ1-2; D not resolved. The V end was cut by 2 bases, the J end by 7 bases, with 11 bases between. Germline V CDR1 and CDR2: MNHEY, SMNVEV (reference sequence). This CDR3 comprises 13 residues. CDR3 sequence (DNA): TGTGCCAGCAGTTTAGGACCGGGATCTGGCTACACCTTC. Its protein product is CASSLGPGSGYTF.